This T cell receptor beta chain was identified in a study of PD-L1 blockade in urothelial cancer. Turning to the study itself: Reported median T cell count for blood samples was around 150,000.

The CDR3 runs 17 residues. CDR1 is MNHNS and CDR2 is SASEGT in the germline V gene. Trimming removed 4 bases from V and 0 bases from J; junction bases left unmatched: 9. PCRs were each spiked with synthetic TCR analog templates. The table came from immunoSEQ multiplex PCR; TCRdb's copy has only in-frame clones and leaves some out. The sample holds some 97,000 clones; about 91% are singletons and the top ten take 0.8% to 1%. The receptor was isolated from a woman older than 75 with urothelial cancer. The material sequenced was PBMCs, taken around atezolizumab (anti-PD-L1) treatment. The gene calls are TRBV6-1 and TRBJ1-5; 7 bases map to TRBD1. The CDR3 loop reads CASSVGRGPNSNQPQHF. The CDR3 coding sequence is TGTGCCAGCAGTGTCGGGAGGGGGCCAAATAGCAATCAGCCCCAGCATTTT.